The 7 T cell receptor beta chains reported below all come from one sample, sequenced in a study of T cells in Graves' hyperthyroidism and ophthalmopathy. TCR beta CDR3 regions were amplified from RNA. The HTBI primer set was used in a first-round RT-PCR of the TCR CDR3. TCRdb redid the calling of the multiplex PCR reads with MiXCR, one entry per CDR3 protein. Of about 290,000 distinct CDR3 sequences detected, approximately 16% appear once; the ten largest clones hold around 30%. The specimen sequenced was blood. All receptors come from a woman aged 45-65 years with Graves' hyperthyroidism that later progressed to Graves' ophthalmopathy.

This clonotype was seen many times. CDR3 nucleotide sequence: TGTGCCAGCAGTTCCCCAGGGGTGCATCAGCCCCAGCATTTT. Protein: CASSSPGVHQPQHF. The chain uses TRBV28 and TRBJ1-5; weak D call: TRBD1 (6 bases). V was pared by 4 bases and J by 5 bases, with 12 bases between. CDR3 length: 14 amino acids. Germline V gene sequence: CDR1 MDHEN, CDR2 SYDVKM.

In this sample, this clonotype turned up many times. The V gene is TRBV7-9, the J gene TRBJ2-7; D not certain. In germline, CDR1 is SEHNR, CDR2 FQNEAQ (reference sequence). The CDR3 has 12 residues. V was clipped by 2 bases and J by 7 bases, with 9 bases between them. CDR3 protein: CASSLQVAEQYF. The CDR3 DNA follows: TGTGCCAGCAGCTTACAGGTGGCAGAGCAGTACTTC.

V usage is TRBV5-1 and J usage is TRBJ2-5; D is possibly TRBD1 (6 bases). V was shortened by 2 bases and J by 2 bases, with 13 bases between the two germline ends. The CDR3 length is 15 residues. CDR1 SGHRS and CDR2 YFSETQ come from the germline V gene. The CDR3 DNA sequence: TGCGCCAGCAGCTTCTCCGGGACATTACAAGAGACCCAGTACTTC. Its protein product is CASSFSGTLQETQYF.

This clonotype came up many times. The chain links TRBV20-1 to TRBJ2-7; 10 positions agree with TRBD1. The ends lost 3 bases at V and 3 bases at J; junction bases unmatched: 5. Germline values: CDR1 DFQATT, CDR2 SNEGSKA (reference sequence). The CDR3 extends over 14 amino acids. In nucleotides, the CDR3 is TGCAGTGCTAGCGAGGGACAGGGGAACTACGAGCAGTACTTC. It yields the protein CSASEGQGNYEQYF.

The chain links TRBV12-3 or TRBV12-4 to TRBJ2-1; D possibly corresponds to TRBD2 (5 bases). Trimming shortened V by 8 bases and J by 6 bases, and 14 bases separated the two germline ends. The length of the CDR3 is 13 residues. CDR3 residues: CASQRGESNEQFF. CDR3 nucleotide sequence: TGTGCCAGCCAACGGGGTGAATCCAATGAGCAGTTCTTC.

This clonotype was counted a few times. The V call is TRBV7-9, the J call TRBJ2-5; D unresolved. This CDR3 spans 12 amino acids. Germline V lookup: CDR1 SEHNR, CDR2 FQNEAQ (reference sequence). V lost 2 bases and J lost 5, with 6 bases in between. The CDR3 here is CASSLIAETQYF. The CDR3 DNA reads as TGTGCCAGCAGCTTAATCGCTGAGACCCAGTACTTC.

The chain links TRBV2 to TRBJ2-3, with 13 positions matching TRBD2. The trim removed 5 bases at V and 4 bases at J, leaving 3 bases unmatched. The CDR3 is 15 residues long. The germline V gene has CDR1 SNHLY and CDR2 FYNNEI. CDR3 DNA sequence: TGTGCCAGCAGTAGGACTAGCGGGAGCTCAGATACGCAGTATTTT. Translation: CASSRTSGSSDTQYF.